This T cell receptor (beta chain) is drawn from a study of regulatory T cells in long-lasting Graves disease. This clonotype was observed a few times. Germline CDR1 DFQATT, CDR2 SNEGSKA (reference sequence). V dropped 6 bases and J dropped 1 base, with 9 bases sitting between them. The CDR3 has 13 residues. For TCR beta, libraries came from iRepertoire HTBI primers and Arm-PCR of CDR3 regions. TCRdb recomputed calls from the multiplex PCR reads with MiXCR, one row per CDR3 protein. The sample shows roughly 300,000 distinct CDR3 sequences, more than 20% of them seen only once. Time point defined: persistent/refractory GD, antithyroid drugs over 5 years with positive TRAb. PBMCs were the source of the RNA used for TCR sequencing.

The genes are TRBV20-1 and TRBJ2-2, with D hard to call. Sequencing used peripheral blood mononuclear cells (PBMCs), obtained when the disease was refractory, from a patient treated with antithyroid drugs. The clonotype was recovered from a female donor with Graves disease. The CDR3 loop reads CSARTGNTGELFF. The DNA of the CDR3 is TGCAGTGCGCGAACGGGGAACACCGGGGAGCTGTTTTTT.